This TCR beta chain was found in a study of blood T cell repertoires in COVID-19. Background on the study: Both acute and convalescent COVID-19 samples were obtained from the United States, Italy and Spain. In each case, the material was cDNA or gDNA derived from T cells, B-cell-depleted T cells, or PBMCs.

The germline gives CDR1 MNHEY, CDR2 SMNVEV (reference sequence). The CDR3 is 15 amino acids. V lost 4 bases and J lost 3, with 13 bases in between. The protocol was immunoSEQ multiplex PCR, while the TCRdb copy is restricted to in-frame clones and leaves out a portion. The sample has fewer than 250,000 clones; around 86% are singletons. This study enrolled people aged about 18 to 100 from approximately 25 US geographic areas. The chain joins TRBV27 to TRBJ1-5; D is possibly TRBD1 (5 bases). Material for sequencing was PBMCs or T cells enriched from blood (not recorded which). The source of this sequence is a young man in a cohort exposed to, infected with or recovered from COVID-19 (not recorded which). The CDR3 nucleotides are TGTGCCAGCAGTTCCAGGGCGGAGCCCAATCAGCCCCAGCATTTT. It is translated as CASSSRAEPNQPQHF.